This T cell receptor (beta chain) was identified during a study of blood T cell repertoires in COVID-19. Study-level background: Researchers got acute and convalescent COVID-19 samples from the United States, Italy and Spain. The analysed material was cDNA or gDNA that came from T cells, B-cell-depleted T cells, or PBMCs.

This clone was found a few times. Source study methods: Amplifying reference gene primers gave estimates of nucleated cell counts. Libraries were prepared by immunoSEQ multiplex PCR; TCRdb keeps only in-frame clonotypes and omits some of them. Clone size and V and J calls were adopted from that table, with D and trimming inferred from the DNA. This table has more than 95,000 clones, around 84% appearing once. The sequenced sample consisted of peripheral blood. The clonotype comes from a man in his 60s with acute or convalescent COVID-19.

The CDR3 region is CASSQKPPRGVLSGNTIYF. The CDR3 DNA follows: TGTGCCAGCAGCCAAAAACCCCCTAGGGGCGTCTTATCTGGAAACACCATATATTTT. V and J are TRBV4-2 and TRBJ1-3; tentatively, D is TRBD1 (5 bases). CDR1 and CDR2 (germline): LGHNA, YNFKEQ. The CDR3 runs to 19 residues. The V gene lost 2 bases and the J gene lost 1 base, with 21 bases spanning the gap.